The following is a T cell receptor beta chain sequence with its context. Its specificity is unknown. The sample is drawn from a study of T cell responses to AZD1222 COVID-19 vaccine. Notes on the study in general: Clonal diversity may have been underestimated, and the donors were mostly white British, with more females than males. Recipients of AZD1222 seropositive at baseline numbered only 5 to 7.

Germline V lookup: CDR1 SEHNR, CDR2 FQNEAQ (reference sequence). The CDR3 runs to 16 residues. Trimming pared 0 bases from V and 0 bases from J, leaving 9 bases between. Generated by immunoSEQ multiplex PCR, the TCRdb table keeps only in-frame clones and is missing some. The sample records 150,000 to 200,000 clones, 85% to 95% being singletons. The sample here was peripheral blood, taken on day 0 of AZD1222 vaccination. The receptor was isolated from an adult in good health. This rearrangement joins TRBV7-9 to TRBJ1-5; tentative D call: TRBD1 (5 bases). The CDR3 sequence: CASSLAGAVSNQPQHF. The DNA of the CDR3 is TGTGCCAGCAGCTTAGCCGGGGCAGTTAGCAATCAGCCCCAGCATTTT.